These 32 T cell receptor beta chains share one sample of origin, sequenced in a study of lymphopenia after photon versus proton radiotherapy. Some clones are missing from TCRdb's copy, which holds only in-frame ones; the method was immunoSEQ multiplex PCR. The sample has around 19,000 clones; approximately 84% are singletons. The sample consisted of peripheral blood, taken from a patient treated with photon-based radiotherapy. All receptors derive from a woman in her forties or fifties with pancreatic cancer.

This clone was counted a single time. The CDR3 DNA reads TGTGCCAGCAGTTACGGTCCAGGTCCCTATGGCTACACCTTC. Translating it yields CASSYGPGPYGYTF. V and J are TRBV6-6 and TRBJ1-2; D is ambiguous. Trimming pared 2 bases from V and 4 bases from J, leaving 11 bases between. The germline V gene has CDR1 MNHNY and CDR2 SVGAGI (reference sequence). The CDR3 contains 14 residues.

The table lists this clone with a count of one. The CDR3 nucleotides read TGTGCCAGCAGGAGGGCTAGCGGGAATTACGAGCAGTACTTC. This codes for CASRRASGNYEQYF. The chain is built from TRBV4-2 and TRBJ2-7, with 9 bases lining up with TRBD2. The CDR3 is 14 residues long. Germline V gene data show CDR1 as LGHNA and CDR2 as YNFKEQ. V shed 6 bases, J shed 4 bases, and the junction held 7 bases outside the gene matches.

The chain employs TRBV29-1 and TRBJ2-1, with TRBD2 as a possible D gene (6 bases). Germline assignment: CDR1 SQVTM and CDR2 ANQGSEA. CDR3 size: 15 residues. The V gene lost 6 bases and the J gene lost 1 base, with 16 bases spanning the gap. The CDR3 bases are TGCAGCGTCGCCCAACAGGCGGGATCCTACAATGAGCAGTTCTTC. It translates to CSVAQQAGSYNEQFF.

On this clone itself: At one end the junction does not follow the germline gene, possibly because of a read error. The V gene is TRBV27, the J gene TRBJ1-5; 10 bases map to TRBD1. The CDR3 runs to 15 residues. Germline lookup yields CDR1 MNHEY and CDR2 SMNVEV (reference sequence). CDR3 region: CASSISGTGVQPQHF. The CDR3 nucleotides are TGTGCCAGCAGTATATCCGGGACAGGGGTTCAGCCCCAGCATTTT.

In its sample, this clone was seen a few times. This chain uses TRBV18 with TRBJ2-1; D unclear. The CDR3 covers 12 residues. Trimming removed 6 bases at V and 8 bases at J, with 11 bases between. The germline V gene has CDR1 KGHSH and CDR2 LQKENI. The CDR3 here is CASSLVSYEQFF. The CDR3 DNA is TGTGCCAGCTCCCTGGTTAGCTATGAGCAGTTCTTC.

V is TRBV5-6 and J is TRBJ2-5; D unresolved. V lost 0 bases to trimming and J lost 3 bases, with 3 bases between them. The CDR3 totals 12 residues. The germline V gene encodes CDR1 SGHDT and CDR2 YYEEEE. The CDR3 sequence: CASSLGEETQYF. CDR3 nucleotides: TGTGCCAGCAGCTTGGGGGAAGAGACCCAGTACTTC.

The CDR3 DNA is TGTGCCACCAGCAGAGATCCGCACGTACCCGGGACTAACTCCTACAATGAGCAGTTCTTC. This translates into CATSRDPHVPGTNSYNEQFF. The chain links TRBV15 to TRBJ2-1, with 7 bases identical to TRBD2. This CDR3 is built from 20 residues. V trimming: 0 bases; J trimming: 0 bases; junction bases outside the gene matches: 14. Germline CDR1 and CDR2: LNHNV and YYDKDF (reference sequence).

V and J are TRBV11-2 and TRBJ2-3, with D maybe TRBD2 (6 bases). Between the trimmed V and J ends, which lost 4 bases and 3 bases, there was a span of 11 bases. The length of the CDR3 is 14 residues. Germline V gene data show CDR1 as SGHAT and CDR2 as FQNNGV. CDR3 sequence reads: CASSSRDLTDTQYF. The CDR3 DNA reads TGTGCCAGCAGCTCCCGGGACTTAACAGATACGCAGTATTTT.

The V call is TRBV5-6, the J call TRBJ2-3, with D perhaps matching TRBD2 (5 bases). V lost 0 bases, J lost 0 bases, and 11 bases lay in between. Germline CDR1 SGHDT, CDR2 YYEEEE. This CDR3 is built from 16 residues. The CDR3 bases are TGTGCCAGCAGCTTGGCCGGGGTTATGAGCACAGATACGCAGTATTTT. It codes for CASSLAGVMSTDTQYF.

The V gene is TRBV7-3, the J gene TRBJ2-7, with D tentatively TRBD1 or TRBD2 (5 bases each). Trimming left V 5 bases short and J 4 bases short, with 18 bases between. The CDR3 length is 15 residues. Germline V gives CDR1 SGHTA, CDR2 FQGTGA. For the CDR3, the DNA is TGTGCCAGCAGCGCCCAACCGGGACGGCCTTACGAGCAGTACTTC. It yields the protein CASSAQPGRPYEQYF.

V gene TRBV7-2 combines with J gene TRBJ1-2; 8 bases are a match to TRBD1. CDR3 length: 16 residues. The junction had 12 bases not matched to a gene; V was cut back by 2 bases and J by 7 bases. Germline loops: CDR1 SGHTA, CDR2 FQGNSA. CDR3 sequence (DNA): TGTGCCAGCAGCTTAAAGGGCGGACAGGGAGTAATTGGCTACACCTTC. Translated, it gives CASSLKGGQGVIGYTF.

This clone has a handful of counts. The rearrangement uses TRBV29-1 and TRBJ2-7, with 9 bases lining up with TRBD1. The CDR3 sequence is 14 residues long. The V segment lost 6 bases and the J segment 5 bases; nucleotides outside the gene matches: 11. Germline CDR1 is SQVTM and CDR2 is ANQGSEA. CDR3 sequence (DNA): TGCAGCGTAAATGGACAGGGGAGGTATGACGAGCAGTACTTC. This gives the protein CSVNGQGRYDEQYF.

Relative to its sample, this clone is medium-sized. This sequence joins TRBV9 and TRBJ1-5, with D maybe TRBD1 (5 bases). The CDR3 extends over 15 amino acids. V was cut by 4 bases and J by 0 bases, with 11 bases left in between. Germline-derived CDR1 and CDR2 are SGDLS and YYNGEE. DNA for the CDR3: TGTGCCAGCAGCATAGGGGATGATAGCAATCAGCCCCAGCATTTT. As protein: CASSIGDDSNQPQHF. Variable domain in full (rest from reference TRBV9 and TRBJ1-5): DSGVTQTPKHLITATGQRVTLRCSPRSGDLSVYWYQQSLDQGLQFLIQYYNGEERAKGNILERFSAQQFPDLHSELNLSSLELGDSALYFCASSIGDDSNQPQHFGDGTRLSIL.

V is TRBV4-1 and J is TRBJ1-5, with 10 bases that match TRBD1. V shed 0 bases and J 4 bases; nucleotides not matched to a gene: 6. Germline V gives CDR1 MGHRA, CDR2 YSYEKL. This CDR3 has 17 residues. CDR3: CASSQDSGTGANQPQHF. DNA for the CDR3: TGCGCCAGCAGCCAAGATTCCGGGACAGGGGCAAATCAGCCCCAGCATTTT.

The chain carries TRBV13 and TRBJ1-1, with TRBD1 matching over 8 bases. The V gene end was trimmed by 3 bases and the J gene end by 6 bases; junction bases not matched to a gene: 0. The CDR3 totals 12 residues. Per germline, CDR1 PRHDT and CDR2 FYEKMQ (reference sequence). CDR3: CASSLTGAEAFF. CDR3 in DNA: TGTGCCAGCAGCTTGACAGGGGCTGAAGCTTTCTTT.

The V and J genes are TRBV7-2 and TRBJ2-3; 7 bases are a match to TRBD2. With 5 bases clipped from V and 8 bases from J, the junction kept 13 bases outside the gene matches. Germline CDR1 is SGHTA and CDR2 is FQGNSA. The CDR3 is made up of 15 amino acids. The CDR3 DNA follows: TGTGCCAGCAGCCCAGCGGGGTCCGCTCGAGGTACGCAGTATTTT. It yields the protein CASSPAGSARGTQYF.

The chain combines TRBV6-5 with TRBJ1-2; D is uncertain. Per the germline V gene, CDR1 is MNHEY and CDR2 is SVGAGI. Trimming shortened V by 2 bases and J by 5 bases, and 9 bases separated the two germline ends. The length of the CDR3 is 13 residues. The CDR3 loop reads CASSYATEYGYTF. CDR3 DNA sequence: TGTGCCAGCAGTTACGCGACCGAGTATGGCTACACCTTC.

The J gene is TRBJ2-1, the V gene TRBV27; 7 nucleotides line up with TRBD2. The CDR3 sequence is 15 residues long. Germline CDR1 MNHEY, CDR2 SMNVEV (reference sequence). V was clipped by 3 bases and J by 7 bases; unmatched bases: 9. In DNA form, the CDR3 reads TGTGCCAGCAGTTTGGGCGGGAGTTTGAGGAATGAGCAGTTCTTC. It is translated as CASSLGGSLRNEQFF.

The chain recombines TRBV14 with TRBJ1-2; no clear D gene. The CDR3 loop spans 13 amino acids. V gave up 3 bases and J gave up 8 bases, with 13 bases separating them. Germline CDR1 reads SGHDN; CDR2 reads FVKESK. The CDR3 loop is CASSQRSAGGYTF. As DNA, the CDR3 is TGTGCCAGCAGCCAGAGAAGCGCAGGAGGCTACACCTTC.

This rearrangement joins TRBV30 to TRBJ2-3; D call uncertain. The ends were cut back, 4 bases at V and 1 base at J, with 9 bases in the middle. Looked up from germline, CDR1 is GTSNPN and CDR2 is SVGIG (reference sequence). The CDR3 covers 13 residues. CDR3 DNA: TGTGCCTGGACCCGTCCTGGCACAGATACGCAGTATTTT. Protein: CAWTRPGTDTQYF.

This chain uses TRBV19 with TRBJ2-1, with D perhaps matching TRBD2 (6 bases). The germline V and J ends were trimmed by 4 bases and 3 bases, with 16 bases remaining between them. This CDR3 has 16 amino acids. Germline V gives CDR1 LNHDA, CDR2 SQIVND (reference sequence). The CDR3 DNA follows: TGTGCCAGTAGTAGTAGCGGCGGAGGGATCTACAATGAGCAGTTCTTC. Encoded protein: CASSSSGGGIYNEQFF.

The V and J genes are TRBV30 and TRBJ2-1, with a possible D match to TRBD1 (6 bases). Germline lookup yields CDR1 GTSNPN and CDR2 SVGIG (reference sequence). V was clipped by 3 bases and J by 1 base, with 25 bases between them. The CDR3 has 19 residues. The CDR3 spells CAWSEPTVLGAPSYNEQFF. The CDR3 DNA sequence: TGTGCCTGGAGCGAGCCTACTGTTCTGGGGGCGCCGTCCTACAATGAGCAGTTCTTC.

The DNA of the CDR3 is TGTGCCATCAGTTTCCAGGGGAACACTGAAGCTTTCTTT. Its translation: CAISFQGNTEAFF. The rearrangement joins TRBV10-3 to TRBJ1-1; tentatively, D is TRBD1 (5 bases). V was trimmed by 5 bases and J by 1 base, leaving 8 bases between them. CDR3 size: 13 residues. The germline V gene has CDR1 ENHRY and CDR2 SYGVKD.

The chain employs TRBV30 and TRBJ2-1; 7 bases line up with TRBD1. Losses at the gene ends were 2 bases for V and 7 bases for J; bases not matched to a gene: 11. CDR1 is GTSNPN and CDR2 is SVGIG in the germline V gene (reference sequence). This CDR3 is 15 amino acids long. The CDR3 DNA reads TGTGCCTGGAGTCCCACGACAGGGTGGGTAAATGAGCAGTTCTTC. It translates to CAWSPTTGWVNEQFF.

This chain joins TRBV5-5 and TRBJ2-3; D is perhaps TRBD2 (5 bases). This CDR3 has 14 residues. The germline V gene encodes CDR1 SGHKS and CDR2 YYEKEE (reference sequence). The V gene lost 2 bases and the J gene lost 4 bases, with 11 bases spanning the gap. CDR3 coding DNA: TGTGCCAGCAGCTTCCAAGGGAGCGCAGATACGCAGTATTTT. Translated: CASSFQGSADTQYF.

The CDR3 here is CASSLLQVGTGYNSPLHF. CDR3 nucleotides: TGTGCCAGCAGCTTGTTACAAGTCGGCACAGGATATAATTCACCCCTCCACTTT. V is TRBV7-8 and J is TRBJ1-6; perhaps TRBD1 as D (5 bases). CDR1 SGHVS and CDR2 FQNEAQ come from the germline V gene. Deletions cut 3 bases from V and 4 bases from J, with 19 bases between. This CDR3 comprises 18 residues. Looking up the rest from reference TRBV7-8 and TRBJ1-6 gives the full variable domain: GAGVSQSPRYKVAKRGQDVALRCDPISGHVSLFWYQQALGQGPEFLTYFQNEAQLDKSGLPSDRFFAERPEGSVSTLKIQRTQQEDSAVYLCASSLLQVGTGYNSPLHFGNGTRLTVT.

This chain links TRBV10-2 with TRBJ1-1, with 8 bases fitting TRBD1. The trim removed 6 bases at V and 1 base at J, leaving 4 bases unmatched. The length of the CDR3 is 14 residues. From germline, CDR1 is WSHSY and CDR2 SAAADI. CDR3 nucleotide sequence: TGCGCCAGCAGAGCCGGGACAGGGAACACTGAAGCTTTCTTT. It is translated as CASRAGTGNTEAFF.

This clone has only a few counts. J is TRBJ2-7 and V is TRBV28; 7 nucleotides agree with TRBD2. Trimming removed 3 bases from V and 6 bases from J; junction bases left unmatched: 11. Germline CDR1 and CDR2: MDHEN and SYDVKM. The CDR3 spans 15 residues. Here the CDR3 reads CASSLGGGPLGEQYF. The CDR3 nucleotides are TGTGCCAGCAGTTTGGGGGGGGGTCCCCTCGGCGAGCAGTACTTC.

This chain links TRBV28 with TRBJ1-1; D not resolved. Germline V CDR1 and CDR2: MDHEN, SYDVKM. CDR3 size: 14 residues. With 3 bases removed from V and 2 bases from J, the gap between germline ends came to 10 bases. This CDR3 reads CASSLRRENTEAFF. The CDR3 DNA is TGTGCCAGCAGTTTGAGGCGAGAAAACACTGAAGCTTTCTTT.

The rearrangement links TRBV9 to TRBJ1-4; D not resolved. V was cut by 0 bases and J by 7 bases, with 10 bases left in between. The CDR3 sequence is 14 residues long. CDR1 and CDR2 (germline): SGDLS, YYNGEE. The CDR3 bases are TGTGCCAGCAGCGTAGAGGGTACGGGTGAAAAACTGTTTTTT. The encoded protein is CASSVEGTGEKLFF.

CDR3 nucleotide sequence: TGTGCCATCAGCAGGACAGGTCCAGATACGCAGTATTTT. Encoded protein: CAISRTGPDTQYF. V is TRBV10-3 and J is TRBJ2-3; TRBD1 aligns across 7 bases. Germline V lookup: CDR1 ENHRY, CDR2 SYGVKD. V gave up 6 bases and J gave up 4 bases; unmatched junction bases: 4. The CDR3 is made up of 13 amino acids.

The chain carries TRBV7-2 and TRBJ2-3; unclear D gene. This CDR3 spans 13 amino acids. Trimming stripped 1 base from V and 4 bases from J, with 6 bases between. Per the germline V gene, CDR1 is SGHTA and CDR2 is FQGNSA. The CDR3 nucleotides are TGTGCCAGCAGCTTAGTTTCAGCAGATACGCAGTATTTT. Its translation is CASSLVSADTQYF.